This T cell receptor beta chain was identified in a study of lymphopenia after photon versus proton radiotherapy. The repertoire was sequenced with immunoSEQ multiplex PCR; TCRdb's copy has only in-frame clones and lacks some. The sample has 150,000 to 200,000 clones, 88% seen once; the top ten hold about 4.7%. Study-level results: Post-nadir TCR diversity decline inversely tracked overall survival among those who died. After the lymphocyte nadir, photon-treated repertoires showed oligoclonal expansion, especially of CD8+ Temra cells. Better survival with proton therapy was suggested as possible, not demonstrated. Proton therapy kept repertoires fairly stable, unlike photons, which gained effector/memory cells.

The V gene's germline CDR1 is GTSNPN and CDR2 SVGIG (reference sequence). V gave up 2 bases and J gave up 1 base, with 5 bases separating them. The CDR3 loop spans 12 amino acids. This clone came up once. What it recognizes is unknown. The starting material was peripheral blood, obtained from a patient treated with photon-based radiotherapy. The chain links TRBV30 to TRBJ1-1; the D is unclear. The receptor's source is a man aged 50-59 years with gastric cancer. Here the CDR3 reads CAWSLRNTEAFF. The CDR3 DNA is TGTGCCTGGAGTCTCAGGAACACTGAAGCTTTCTTT. The whole variable domain, filled in from reference TRBV30 and TRBJ1-1, reads SQTIHQWPATLVQPVGSPLSLECTVEGTSNPNLYWYRQAAGRGLQLLFYSVGIGQISSEVPQNLSASRPQDRQFILSSKKLLLSDSGFYLCAWSLRNTEAFFGQGTRLTVV.